This is a list of T cell receptor beta chains from one sample in a study of tumor and adjacent non-tumor tissue in lung cancer. TCRdb independently ran MiXCR on the multiplex PCR reads; one entry per CDR3 protein. The data hold about 90,000 distinct CDR3 sequences, with 76% observed a single time. Material for sequencing was distant non-tumor lung tissue. The receptors originated from a woman aged 45 to 65 with non-small cell lung cancer. CDR3s leave out the opening cysteine and the closing phenylalanine or tryptophan. The size field is filled for only some rows; it gives once, few, many or a size class.

V: TRBV5-1; J: TRBJ2-2; size: few; CDR3: ASSGGGTGELF
V: TRBV11-2; J: TRBJ1-1; size: .; CDR3: AISLERGSEAF
V: TRBV6-4; J: TRBJ2-3; size: many; CDR3: ASSASHGLDTQY
V: TRBV10-2; J: TRBJ2-3; size: .; CDR3: ASSLVGEVDTQY
V: TRBV6-5; J: TRBJ2-3; size: .; CDR3: ATSYARGQDTQY
V: TRBV20-1; J: TRBJ2-7; size: .; CDR3: SARDYAGISYEQY
V: TRBV10-2; J: TRBJ2-7; size: .; CDR3: AGHHEQY
V: TRBV6-5; J: TRBJ2-1; size: .; CDR3: ASSYSGTGDYDEQF
V: TRBV29-1; J: TRBJ1-1; size: .; CDR3: SVGGLSSSTEAF
V: TRBV20-1; J: .; size: .; CDR3: SAKSSGGADYEQF
V: TRBV5-5; J: TRBJ2-7; size: .; CDR3: ARRSSILDRAYEQY
V: TRBV4-1; J: TRBJ2-7; size: .; CDR3: VSSHRRGAYEQY
V: TRBV6-2/TRBV6-3; J: TRBJ2-5; size: .; CDR3: ASSVNTGQGARTQY
V: TRBV5-1; J: TRBJ2-2; size: .; CDR3: ASNGGGQLNTGELF
V: TRBV5-4; J: TRBJ2-7; size: .; CDR3: ASSGAGEGTNEQY
V: TRBV12-3/TRBV12-4; J: TRBJ2-7; size: once; CDR3: ASSLGTARLYEHY
V: TRBV6-5; J: TRBJ2-3; size: .; CDR3: ASGYWLADTNTQY
V: TRBV4-1; J: TRBJ2-1; size: .; CDR3: ASSQGGHSYNEQF
V: TRBV29-1; J: TRBJ1-2; size: once; CDR3: SVNTGARGFDYT
V: TRBV29-1; J: TRBJ2-2; size: medium-sized; CDR3: SARGVAGIGELF
V: TRBV5-1; J: TRBJ2-5; size: few; CDR3: ASSWGGGAPRGGETQY
V: TRBV11-2; J: TRBJ2-7; size: .; CDR3: VSSLSSGKQN
V: TRBV10-1; J: TRBJ2-1; size: .; CDR3: ASSEKPGRVSYNEQF
V: TRBV12-3/TRBV12-4; J: TRBJ2-2; size: .; CDR3: ASRARLAGLGGELF
V: TRBV4-2; J: TRBJ1-5; size: .; CDR3: ASSQDLTSNRPLH
V: TRBV6-1; J: TRBJ1-1; size: few; CDR3: ASSTGGISEAF
V: TRBV20-1; J: TRBJ2-1; size: .; CDR3: SDIQTVGSGYNEQF
V: TRBV28; J: TRBJ2-7; size: .; CDR3: VSRALAGGTYEQY
V: TRBV10-3; J: TRBJ2-7; size: many; CDR3: ATDGGQGYDEQY
V: TRBV5-8; J: TRBJ2-3; size: many; CDR3: ASSLRTDTQY
V: TRBV6-5; J: TRBJ2-5; size: many; CDR3: ASRRQGTQY
V: TRBV11-2; J: TRBJ2-1; size: few; CDR3: ARSLGNRVHNEQF
V: TRBV28; J: TRBJ2-2; size: .; CDR3: ASSLPSGNTGELF
V: TRBV28; J: TRBJ1-2; size: few; CDR3: ASSFWTTWGKNYGYT
V: TRBV6-5; J: TRBJ2-1; size: .; CDR3: ASTITKSSYNEQF
V: TRBV4-1; J: TRBJ2-1; size: .; CDR3: ASSQRGHNEQF
V: TRBV6-5; J: TRBJ2-1; size: .; CDR3: ASSDRESYDEQS
V: TRBV11-2; J: TRBJ2-1; size: .; CDR3: ASSLDYGDWHEQY
V: TRBV12-3/TRBV12-4; J: TRBJ2-7; size: many; CDR3: ASSLVLGNPTYEQY
V: TRBV2; J: TRBJ2-5; size: few; CDR3: ASSDTTETQY
V: TRBV29-1; J: TRBJ2-1; size: few; CDR3: SVEGFGRVTSYNEQF
V: TRBV4-2; J: TRBJ2-7; size: .; CDR3: VSSQARGEPYEQY
V: TRBV5-5; J: TRBJ1-5; size: .; CDR3: ASRANPDWNQPQH
V: TRBV4-2; J: TRBJ2-3; size: many; CDR3: ASSQGEADTQY
V: TRBV29-1; J: TRBJ1-3; size: medium-sized; CDR3: SADSSSGNTIY
V: TRBV20-1; J: TRBJ2-5; size: .; CDR3: SASYRVSETQY
V: TRBV6-1; J: TRBJ2-5; size: many; CDR3: ASSEAFSGTQY
V: TRBV5-4; J: TRBJ1-1; size: .; CDR3: ASNLAGNTEAF